The 12 T cell receptor beta chains presented below share a single source sample, sequenced in a study of preoperative IRX-2 immunotherapy in early breast cancer. Treatment meaning: preoperative locoregional IRX-2 cytokine immunotherapy. The method was immunoSEQ multiplex PCR; TCRdb's version includes in-frame clones alone and lacks a portion of them. Here the sample spans approximately 15,000 clones, approximately 91% being singletons. This specimen was taken from a patient treated with IRX-2 immunotherapy. The receptors come from a human donor with breast cancer.

The chain links TRBV11-3 to TRBJ1-6; D gene uncertain. The germline V and J ends were trimmed by 7 bases and 9 bases, with 19 bases remaining between them. This CDR3 has 15 amino acids. Germline V gene data show CDR1 as SGHNT and CDR2 as YENEEA. CDR3 amino acids: CASKRRNVISSPLHF. The CDR3 DNA reads TGTGCCAGCAAACGAAGGAACGTCATCAGTTCACCCCTCCACTTT.

The chain joins TRBV2 to TRBJ1-5; D uncertain. Trimming took off 1 base at V and 9 bases at J, with 13 bases between the two ends. The CDR3 length is 14 residues. Germline V lookup: CDR1 SNHLY, CDR2 FYNNEI. CDR3 in amino acids: CASSEDGRGGPQHF. CDR3 in DNA: TGTGCCAGCAGTGAAGACGGGCGTGGAGGGCCCCAGCATTTT.

The chain carries TRBV10-1 and TRBJ1-1; a possible D gene is TRBD1 (5 bases). Per germline, CDR1 WNHNN and CDR2 SYGVQD (reference sequence). Trimming left V 7 bases short and J 4 bases short, with 10 bases between. This CDR3 has 12 amino acids. The CDR3 DNA sequence: TGCGCCAGCATGGGGGGTATCACTGAAGCTTTCTTT. Translated, it gives CASMGGITEAFF.

The gene calls are TRBV27 and TRBJ2-3; D assignment may be TRBD1 or TRBD2 (5 bases each). V lost 5 bases to trimming and J lost 8 bases, with 20 bases between them. The germline gives CDR1 MNHEY, CDR2 SMNVEV (reference sequence). CDR3 length: 15 residues. The CDR3 loop is CASSPPGRYGATQYF. The CDR3, as DNA: TGTGCCAGCAGTCCCCCAGGGAGATACGGAGCTACGCAGTATTTT.

This chain connects TRBV6-1 to TRBJ2-2; a weak D match, TRBD1 (7 bases). CDR3 length: 13 amino acids. Germline V gives CDR1 MNHNS, CDR2 SASEGT. The germline V and J ends were trimmed by 7 bases and 3 bases, with 9 bases remaining between them. The CDR3 loop reads CASTGGYTGELFF. The CDR3 DNA reads TGTGCCAGCACAGGGGGGTACACCGGGGAGCTGTTTTTT.

J is TRBJ2-4 and V is TRBV6-1; D gene uncertain. Germline-derived CDR1 and CDR2 are MNHNS and SASEGT. Trimming shortened V by 0 bases and J by 9 bases, and 9 bases separated the two germline ends. The CDR3 loop spans 13 amino acids. The CDR3 sequence: CASSEAAPRIQYF. DNA for the CDR3: TGTGCCAGCAGTGAAGCAGCACCCCGCATTCAGTACTTC.

This clone was seen a single time. The chain combines TRBV6-1 with TRBJ1-2, with no clear D. Germline V gene data show CDR1 as MNHNS and CDR2 as SASEGT. This CDR3 has 13 amino acids. Trimming pared 6 bases from V and 5 bases from J, leaving 13 bases between. Here the CDR3 DNA reads TGTGCCAGCAGGACAATAGGCGGTTATGGCTACACCTTC. Translating gives CASRTIGGYGYTF.

The rearrangement links TRBV19 to TRBJ1-4; perhaps TRBD1 as D (5 bases). The CDR3 runs to 14 residues. Germline V gene lookup returns CDR1 LNHDA and CDR2 SQIVND (reference sequence). Trimming cost V 6 bases and J 0 bases, with 8 bases left between them. CDR3 protein: CASRDTATNEKLFF. CDR3 sequence (DNA): TGTGCCAGTAGGGACACCGCAACTAATGAAAAACTGTTTTTT.

J is TRBJ1-6 and V is TRBV30; no firm D call. Germline loops: CDR1 GTSNPN, CDR2 SVGIG (reference sequence). This CDR3 contains 12 residues. V gave up 0 bases and J gave up 9 bases, with 6 bases separating them. The CDR3 coding sequence is TGTGCCTGGAGTGTAAACTCTTCACCCCTCCACTTT. Its translation is CAWSVNSSPLHF.

The chain links TRBV6-5 to TRBJ1-2; no clear D gene. Between the trimmed V and J ends, which lost 0 bases and 5 bases, there was a span of 16 bases. Per germline, CDR1 MNHEY and CDR2 SVGAGI. The CDR3 has 16 residues. CDR3 nucleotide sequence: TGTGCCAGCAGTTACTCGAACCCCGGACGGTTTTATGGCTACACCTTC. It yields the protein CASSYSNPGRFYGYTF.

Here the CDR3 DNA reads TGTGCCACCAGTGGAGGGGGACAGTCTAACTATGGCTACACCTTC. It codes for CATSGGGQSNYGYTF. V gene TRBV15 combines with J gene TRBJ1-2; 7 nucleotides match TRBD1. V lost 6 bases and J lost 0; bases outside the gene matches: 7. Germline V lookup: CDR1 LNHNV, CDR2 YYDKDF (reference sequence). CDR3 length: 15 residues.

The chain couples TRBV5-1 to TRBJ1-4; D is undetermined. V was pared by 5 bases and J by 0 bases, with 8 bases between. Looked up from germline, CDR1 is SGHRS and CDR2 is YFSETQ. The CDR3 contains 14 residues. DNA of the CDR3: TGCGCCAGCAGTGATAGTGCAACTAATGAAAAACTGTTTTTT. Protein: CASSDSATNEKLFF.